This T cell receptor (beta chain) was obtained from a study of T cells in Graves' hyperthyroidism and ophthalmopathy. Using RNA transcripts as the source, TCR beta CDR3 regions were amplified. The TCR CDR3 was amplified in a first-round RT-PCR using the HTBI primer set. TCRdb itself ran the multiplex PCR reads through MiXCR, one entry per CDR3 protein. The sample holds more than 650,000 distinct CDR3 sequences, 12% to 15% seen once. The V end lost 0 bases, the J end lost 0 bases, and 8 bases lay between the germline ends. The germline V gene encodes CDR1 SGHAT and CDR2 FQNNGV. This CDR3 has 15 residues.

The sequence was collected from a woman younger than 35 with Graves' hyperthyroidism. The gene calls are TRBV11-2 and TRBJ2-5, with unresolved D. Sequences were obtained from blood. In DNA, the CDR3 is TGTGCCAGCAGCTTAGAGTGGACCTACCAAGAGACCCAGTACTTC. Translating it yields CASSLEWTYQETQYF. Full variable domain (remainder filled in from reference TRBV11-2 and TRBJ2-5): EAGVAQSPRYKIIEKRQSVAFWCNPISGHATLYWYQQILGQGPKLLIQFQNNGVVDDSQLPKDRFSAERLKGVDSTLKIQPAKLEDSAVYLCASSLEWTYQETQYFGPGTRLLVL.